This T cell receptor beta chain comes out of a study of blood T cell repertoires in COVID-19. Study members were between about 18 and 100 years old and lived in some 26 US regions. The CDR3 spans 13 residues. Per the germline V gene, CDR1 is SGHTA and CDR2 is FQGNSA. V was clipped by 3 bases and J by 4 bases, with 7 bases between them. Under the authors' procedure: By means of reference gene primer amplification, nucleated cell counts were estimated. TCRdb's copy holds only in-frame clones and misses some; the assay was immunoSEQ multiplex PCR. V and J calls and clone size follow that table, whereas D and trimming were derived from the DNA. This sample has a few hundred thousand clones, with 90% to 95% found just once.

The chain employs TRBV7-2 and TRBJ1-3; D remains ambiguous. The specimen was PBMCs or T cells enriched from blood (not recorded which). This sequence was found in a woman aged 40 to 50 who had been exposed to COVID-19. The CDR3: CASSFFLGNTIYF. The CDR3 DNA reads as TGTGCCAGCAGCTTTTTTCTAGGAAACACCATATATTTT.